This TCR beta chain was retrieved from a study of vaccination and CD4 T cells after COVID-19. Study background: Between diagnosis and the drawing of post-COVID samples lay a median approximately 95 days (range 35 to 161).

On this clonotype: The antigen remains unidentified.

TCRdb independently ran MiXCR on the PCR reads; one entry per CDR3 protein. The data hold 15,000 to 20,000 distinct CDR3 sequences, with around 63% observed a single time. Study findings and constraints: In convalescent patients, 304 of 307 vaccine-specific clones were spike mono-reactive.

In germline, CDR1 is DFQATT, CDR2 SNEGSKA (reference sequence). The CDR3 has 16 residues. With 3 bases clipped from V and 3 bases from J, the junction kept 11 bases outside the gene matches. V gene TRBV20-1 combines with J gene TRBJ2-5; TRBD1 matches at 9 bases. The sequencing here drew on CD4+ T cells from blood, taken after SARS-CoV-2 vaccination. This receptor was obtained from a human donor who had recovered from COVID-19. This chain's CDR3 is CSASTGGVRGEETQYF. CDR3 DNA sequence: TGCAGTGCTAGTACAGGGGGCGTACGCGGCGAAGAGACCCAGTACTTC.